This T cell receptor (beta chain) was retrieved from a study of OX40 agonist ivuxolimab in advanced cancers. V gave up 4 bases and J gave up 7 bases, with 14 bases separating them. Germline CDR1 reads SGHRS; CDR2 reads YFSETQ. The CDR3 spans 14 residues. Assay used: immunoSEQ multiplex PCR; TCRdb lists only in-frame clones, some missing. This table has around 80,000 clones, roughly 89% appearing once. The sequence derives from an adult with an advanced solid tumor such as melanoma, head and neck, liver or kidney cancer. The sequencing used CD4+ or CD8+ T cells sorted from blood, collected in a trial of the OX40 agonist ivuxolimab. This chain joins TRBV5-1 and TRBJ1-4; no firm D call. CDR3 amino acids: CASSPTVGREKLFF. The CDR3 bases are TGCGCCAGCAGCCCCACGGTCGGTCGTGAAAAACTGTTTTTT.